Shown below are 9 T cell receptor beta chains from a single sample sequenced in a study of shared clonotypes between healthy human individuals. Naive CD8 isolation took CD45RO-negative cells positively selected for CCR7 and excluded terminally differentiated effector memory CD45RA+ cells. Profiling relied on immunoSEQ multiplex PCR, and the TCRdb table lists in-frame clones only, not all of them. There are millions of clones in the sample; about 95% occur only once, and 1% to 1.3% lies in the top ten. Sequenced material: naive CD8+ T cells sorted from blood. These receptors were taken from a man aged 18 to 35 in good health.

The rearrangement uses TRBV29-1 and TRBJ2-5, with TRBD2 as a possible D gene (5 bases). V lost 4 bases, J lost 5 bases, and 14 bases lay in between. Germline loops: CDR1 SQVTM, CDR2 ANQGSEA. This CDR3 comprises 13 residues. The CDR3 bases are TGCAGCGTTGTGGGCGCGGGCTTGGAGACCCAGTACTTC. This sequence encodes CSVVGAGLETQYF.

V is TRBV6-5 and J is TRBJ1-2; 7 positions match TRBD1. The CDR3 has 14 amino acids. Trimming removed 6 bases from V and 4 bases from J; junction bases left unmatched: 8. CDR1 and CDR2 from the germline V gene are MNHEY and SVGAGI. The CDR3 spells CASRRGQSAYGYTF. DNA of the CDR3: TGTGCCAGCAGAAGGGGACAGTCCGCCTATGGCTACACCTTC.

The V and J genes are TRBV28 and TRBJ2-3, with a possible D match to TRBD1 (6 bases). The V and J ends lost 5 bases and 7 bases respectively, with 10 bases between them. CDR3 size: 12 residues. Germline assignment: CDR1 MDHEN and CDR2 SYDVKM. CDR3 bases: TGTGCCAGCAGTCCCTGGGACAATACGCAGTATTTT. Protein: CASSPWDNTQYF. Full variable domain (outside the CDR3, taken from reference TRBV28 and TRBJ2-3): DVKVTQSSRYLVKRTGEKVFLECVQDMDHENMFWYRQDPGLGLRLIYFSYDVKMKEKGDIPEGYSVSREKKERFSLILESASTNQTSMYLCASSPWDNTQYFGPGTRLTVL.

CDR3 region: CASSLSPETYEQYF. In DNA form, the CDR3 reads TGTGCCAGCTCCCTATCCCCCGAAACCTACGAGCAGTACTTC. This rearrangement joins TRBV27 to TRBJ2-7; D is undetermined. The germline V gene has CDR1 MNHEY and CDR2 SMNVEV (reference sequence). CDR3 length: 14 amino acids. The V gene lost 8 bases and the J gene lost 2 bases, with 16 bases spanning the gap.

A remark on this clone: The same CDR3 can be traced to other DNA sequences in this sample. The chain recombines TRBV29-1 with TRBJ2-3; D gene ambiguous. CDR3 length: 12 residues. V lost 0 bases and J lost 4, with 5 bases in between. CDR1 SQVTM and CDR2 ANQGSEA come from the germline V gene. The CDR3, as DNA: TGCAGCGTTGAAGATCCGGCAGATACGCAGTATTTT. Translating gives CSVEDPADTQYF.

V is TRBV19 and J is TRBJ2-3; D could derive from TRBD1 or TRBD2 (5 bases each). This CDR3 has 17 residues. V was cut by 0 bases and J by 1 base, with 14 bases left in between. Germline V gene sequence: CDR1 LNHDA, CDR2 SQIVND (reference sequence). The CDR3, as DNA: TGTGCCAGTAGTATAGATCTCCGGGGCCCTGGCACAGATACGCAGTATTTT. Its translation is CASSIDLRGPGTDTQYF. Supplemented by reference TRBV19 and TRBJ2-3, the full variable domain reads DGGITQSPKYLFRKEGQNVTLSCEQNLNHDAMYWYRQDPGQGLRLIYYSQIVNDFQKGDIAEGYSVSREKKESFPLTVTSAQKNPTAFYLCASSIDLRGPGTDTQYFGPGTRLTVL.

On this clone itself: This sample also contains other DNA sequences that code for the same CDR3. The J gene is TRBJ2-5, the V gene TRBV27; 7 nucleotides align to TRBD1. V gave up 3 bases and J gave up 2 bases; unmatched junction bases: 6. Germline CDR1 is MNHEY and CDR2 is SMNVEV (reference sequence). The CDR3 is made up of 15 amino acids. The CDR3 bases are TGTGCCAGCAGTTTGGGGGCAGGGGGTCAAGAGACCCAGTACTTC. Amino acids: CASSLGAGGQETQYF.

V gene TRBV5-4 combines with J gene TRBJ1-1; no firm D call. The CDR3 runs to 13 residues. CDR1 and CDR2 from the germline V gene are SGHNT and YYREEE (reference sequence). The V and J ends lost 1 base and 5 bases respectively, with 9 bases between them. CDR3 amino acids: CASSLTVTTEAFF. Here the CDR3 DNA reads TGTGCCAGCAGCTTGACAGTTACTACTGAAGCTTTCTTT. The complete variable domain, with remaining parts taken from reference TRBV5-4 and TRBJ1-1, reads ETGVTQSPTHLIKTRGQQVTLRCSSQSGHNTVSWYQQALGQGPQFIFQYYREEENGRGNFPPRFSGLQFPNYSSELNVNALELDDSALYLCASSLTVTTEAFFGQGTRLTVV.

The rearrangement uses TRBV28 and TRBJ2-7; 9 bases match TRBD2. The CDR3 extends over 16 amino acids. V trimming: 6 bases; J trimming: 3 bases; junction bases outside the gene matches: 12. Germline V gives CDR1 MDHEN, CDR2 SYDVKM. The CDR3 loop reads CASSTGTSPEIYEQYF. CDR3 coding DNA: TGTGCCAGCAGCACCGGGACTAGCCCTGAGATCTACGAGCAGTACTTC.